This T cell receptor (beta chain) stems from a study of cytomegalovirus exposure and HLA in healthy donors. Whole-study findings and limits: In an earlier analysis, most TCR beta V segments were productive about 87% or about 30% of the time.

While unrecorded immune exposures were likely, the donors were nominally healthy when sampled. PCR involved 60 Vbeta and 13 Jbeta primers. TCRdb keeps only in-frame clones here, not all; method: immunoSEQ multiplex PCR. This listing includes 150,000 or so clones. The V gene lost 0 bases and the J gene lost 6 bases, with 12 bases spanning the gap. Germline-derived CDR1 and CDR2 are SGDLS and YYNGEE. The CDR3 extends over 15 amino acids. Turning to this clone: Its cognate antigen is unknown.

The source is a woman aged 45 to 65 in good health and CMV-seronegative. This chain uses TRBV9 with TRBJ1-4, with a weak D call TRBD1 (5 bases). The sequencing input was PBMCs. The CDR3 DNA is TGTGCCAGCAGCGTAGCAACGGCGGGGGATGAAAAACTGTTTTTT. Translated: CASSVATAGDEKLFF.